This T cell receptor (beta chain) was identified in a study of PD-L1 blockade in urothelial cancer. Study-wide background: Male patients with bladder-origin urothelial cancer numbered about nine tenths of the roughly 29. Individuals in the cohort had been given 0 to 3 earlier chemotherapy regimens.

Clones were sequenced by immunoSEQ multiplex PCR, and TCRdb holds only the in-frame ones, with some missing. Of 30,000 or so clones listed, roughly nine tenths were seen once; the top ten hold roughly 8%. Indicated time point: peripheral blood 6 weeks after treatment start. Each individual provided 1 to 8 samples (taken pretreatment and on-treatment). Sequenced material: PBMCs, taken around atezolizumab (anti-PD-L1) treatment. This clonotype originated in an elderly man with urothelial cancer.

CDR3 protein: CASSVGGGLRPQHF. In DNA, the CDR3 is TGTGCCAGCAGCGTTGGCGGGGGGTTACGGCCCCAGCATTTT. The chain has TRBV7-2 and TRBJ1-5; the D gene is possibly TRBD1 (5 bases). The V gene's germline CDR1 is SGHTA and CDR2 FQGNSA. This CDR3 has 14 residues. Between the trimmed V and J ends, which lost 5 bases and 9 bases, there was a span of 17 bases.